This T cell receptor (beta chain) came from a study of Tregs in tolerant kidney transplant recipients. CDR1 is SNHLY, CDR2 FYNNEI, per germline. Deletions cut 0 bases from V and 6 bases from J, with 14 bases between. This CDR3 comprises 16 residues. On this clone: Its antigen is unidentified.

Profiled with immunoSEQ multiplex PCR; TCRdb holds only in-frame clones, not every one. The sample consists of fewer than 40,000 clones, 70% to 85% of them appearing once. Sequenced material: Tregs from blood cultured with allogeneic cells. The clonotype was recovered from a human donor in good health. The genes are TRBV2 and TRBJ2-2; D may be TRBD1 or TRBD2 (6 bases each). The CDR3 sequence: CASSEAVTRGAGELFF. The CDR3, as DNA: TGTGCCAGCAGTGAAGCGGTCACTAGGGGGGCCGGGGAGCTGTTTTTT.